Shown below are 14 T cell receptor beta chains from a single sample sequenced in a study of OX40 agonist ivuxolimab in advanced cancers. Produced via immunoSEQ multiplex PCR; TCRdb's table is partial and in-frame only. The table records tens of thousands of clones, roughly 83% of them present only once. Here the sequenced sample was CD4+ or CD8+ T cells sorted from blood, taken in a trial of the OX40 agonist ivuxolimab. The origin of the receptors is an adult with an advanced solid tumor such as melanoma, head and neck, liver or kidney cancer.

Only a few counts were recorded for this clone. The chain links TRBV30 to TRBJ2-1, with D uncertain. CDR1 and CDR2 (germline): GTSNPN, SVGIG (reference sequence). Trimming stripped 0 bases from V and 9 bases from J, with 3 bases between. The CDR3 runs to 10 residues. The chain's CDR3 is CAWSVSEQFF. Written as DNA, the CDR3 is TGTGCCTGGAGTGTCTCTGAGCAGTTCTTC.

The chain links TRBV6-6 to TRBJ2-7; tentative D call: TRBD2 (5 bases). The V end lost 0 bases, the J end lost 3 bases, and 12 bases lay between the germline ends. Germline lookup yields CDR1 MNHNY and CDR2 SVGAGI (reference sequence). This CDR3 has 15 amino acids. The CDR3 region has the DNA TGTGCCAGCAGTTACTCAGAGGGTTACGTCTACGAGCAGTACTTC. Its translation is CASSYSEGYVYEQYF.

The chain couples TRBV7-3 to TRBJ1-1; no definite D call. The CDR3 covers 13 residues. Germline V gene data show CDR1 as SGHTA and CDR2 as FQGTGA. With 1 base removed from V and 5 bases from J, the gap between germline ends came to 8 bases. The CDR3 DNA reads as TGTGCCAGCAGCTTAAGCAGAGAAACTGAAGCTTTCTTT. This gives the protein CASSLSRETEAFF. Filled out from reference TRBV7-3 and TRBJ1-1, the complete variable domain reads GAGVSQTPSNKVTEKGKYVELRCDPISGHTALYWYRQSLGQGPEFLIYFQGTGAADDSGLPNDRFFAVRPEGSVSTLKIQRTERGDSAVYLCASSLSRETEAFFGQGTRLTVV.

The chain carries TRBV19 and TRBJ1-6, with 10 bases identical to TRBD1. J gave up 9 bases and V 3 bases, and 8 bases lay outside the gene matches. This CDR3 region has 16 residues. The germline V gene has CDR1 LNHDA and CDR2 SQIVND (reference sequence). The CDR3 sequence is CASSMSRDRGSSPLHF. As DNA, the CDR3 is TGTGCCAGTAGTATGAGTAGGGACAGGGGAAGTTCACCCCTCCACTTT.

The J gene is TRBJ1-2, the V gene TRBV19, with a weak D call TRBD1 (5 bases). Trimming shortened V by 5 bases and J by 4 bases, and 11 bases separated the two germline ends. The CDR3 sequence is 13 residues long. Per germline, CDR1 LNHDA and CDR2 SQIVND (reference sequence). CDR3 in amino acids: CASSLQAFYGYTF. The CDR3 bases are TGTGCCAGTAGTCTACAGGCTTTCTATGGCTACACCTTC.

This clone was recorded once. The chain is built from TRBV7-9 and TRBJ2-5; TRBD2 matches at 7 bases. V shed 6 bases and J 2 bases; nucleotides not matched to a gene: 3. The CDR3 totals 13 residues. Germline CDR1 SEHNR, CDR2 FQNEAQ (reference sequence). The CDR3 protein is CASRYSGQETQYF. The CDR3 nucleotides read TGTGCCAGCAGGTATAGCGGGCAAGAGACCCAGTACTTC. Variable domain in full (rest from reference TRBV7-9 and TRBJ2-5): DTGVSQNPRHKITKRGQNVTFRCDPISEHNRLYWYRQTLGQGPEFLTYFQNEAQLEKSRLLSDRFSAERPKGSFSTLEIQRTEQGDSAMYLCASRYSGQETQYFGPGTRLLVL.

In DNA form, the CDR3 reads TGTGCCAGCAGCCAAAAAATACTAGATACGCAGTATTTT. Residues: CASSQKILDTQYF. The rearrangement links TRBV7-2 to TRBJ2-3; D not certain. This CDR3 spans 13 amino acids. Germline lookup yields CDR1 SGHTA and CDR2 FQGNSA. V was clipped by 5 bases and J by 5 bases, with 11 bases between them.

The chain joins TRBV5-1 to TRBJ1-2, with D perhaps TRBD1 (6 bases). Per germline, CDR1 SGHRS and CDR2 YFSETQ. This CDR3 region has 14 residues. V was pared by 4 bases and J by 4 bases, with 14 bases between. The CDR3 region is CASSTMTGLYGYTF. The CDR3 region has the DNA TGCGCCAGCAGCACAATGACAGGACTCTATGGCTACACCTTC. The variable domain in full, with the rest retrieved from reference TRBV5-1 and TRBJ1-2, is KAGVTQTPRYLIKTRGQQVTLSCSPISGHRSVSWYQQTPGQGLQFLFEYFSETQRNKGNFPGRFSGRQFSNSRSEMNVSTLELGDSALYLCASSTMTGLYGYTFGSGTRLTVV.

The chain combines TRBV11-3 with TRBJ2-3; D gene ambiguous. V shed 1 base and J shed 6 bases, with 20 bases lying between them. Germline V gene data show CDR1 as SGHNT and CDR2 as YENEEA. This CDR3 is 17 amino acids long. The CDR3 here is CASSLGVDPWLRDTQYF. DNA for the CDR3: TGTGCCAGCAGCTTAGGGGTGGACCCCTGGCTGAGGGATACGCAGTATTTT.

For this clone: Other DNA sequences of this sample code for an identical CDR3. The CDR3 bases are TGTGCCAGCTCACCGGTAACAGGGGCCGAGAACACTGAAGCTTTCTTT. Amino acid sequence: CASSPVTGAENTEAFF. V gene TRBV18 combines with J gene TRBJ1-1; 7 bases agree with TRBD1. CDR3 size: 16 residues. CDR1 and CDR2 from the germline V gene are KGHSH and LQKENI. V lost 3 bases to trimming and J lost 1 base; unmatched junction nucleotides: 8.

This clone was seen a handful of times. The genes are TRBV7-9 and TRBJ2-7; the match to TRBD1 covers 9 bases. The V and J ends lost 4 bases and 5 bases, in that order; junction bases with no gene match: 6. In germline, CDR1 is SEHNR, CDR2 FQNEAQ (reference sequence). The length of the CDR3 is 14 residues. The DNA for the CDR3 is TGTGCCAGCAGCTCAACCGGGACAGGGCACGAGCAGTACTTC. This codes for CASSSTGTGHEQYF. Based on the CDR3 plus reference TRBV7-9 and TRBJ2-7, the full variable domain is DTGVSQNPRHKITKRGQNVTFRCDPISEHNRLYWYRQTLGQGPEFLTYFQNEAQLEKSRLLSDRFSAERPKGSFSTLEIQRTEQGDSAMYLCASSSTGTGHEQYFGPGTRLTVT.

The CDR3 nucleotides are TGCGCCAGCAGTGACCCAGGGGGAGATGGCTACACCTTC. Translation: CASSDPGGDGYTF. The chain links TRBV5-1 to TRBJ1-2, with 7 bases matching TRBD1. From germline, CDR1 is SGHRS and CDR2 YFSETQ. This CDR3 is 13 amino acids long. V shed 5 bases and J 6 bases; nucleotides not matched to a gene: 7.

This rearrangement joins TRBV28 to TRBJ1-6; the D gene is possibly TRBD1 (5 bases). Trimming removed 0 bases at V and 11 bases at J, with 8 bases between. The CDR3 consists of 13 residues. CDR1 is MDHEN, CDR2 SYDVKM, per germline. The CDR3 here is CASSLWGGAPLHF. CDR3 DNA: TGTGCCAGCAGTTTATGGGGAGGGGCACCCCTCCACTTT. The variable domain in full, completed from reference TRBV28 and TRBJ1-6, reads DVKVTQSSRYLVKRTGEKVFLECVQDMDHENMFWYRQDPGLGLRLIYFSYDVKMKEKGDIPEGYSVSREKKERFSLILESASTNQTSMYLCASSLWGGAPLHFGNGTRLTVT.

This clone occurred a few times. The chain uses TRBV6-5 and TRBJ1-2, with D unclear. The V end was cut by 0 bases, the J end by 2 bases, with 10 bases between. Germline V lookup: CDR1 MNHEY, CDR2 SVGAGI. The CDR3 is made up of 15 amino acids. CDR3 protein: CASSYSRQRNYGYTF. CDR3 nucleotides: TGTGCCAGCAGTTACTCGAGGCAGCGAAACTATGGCTACACCTTC.